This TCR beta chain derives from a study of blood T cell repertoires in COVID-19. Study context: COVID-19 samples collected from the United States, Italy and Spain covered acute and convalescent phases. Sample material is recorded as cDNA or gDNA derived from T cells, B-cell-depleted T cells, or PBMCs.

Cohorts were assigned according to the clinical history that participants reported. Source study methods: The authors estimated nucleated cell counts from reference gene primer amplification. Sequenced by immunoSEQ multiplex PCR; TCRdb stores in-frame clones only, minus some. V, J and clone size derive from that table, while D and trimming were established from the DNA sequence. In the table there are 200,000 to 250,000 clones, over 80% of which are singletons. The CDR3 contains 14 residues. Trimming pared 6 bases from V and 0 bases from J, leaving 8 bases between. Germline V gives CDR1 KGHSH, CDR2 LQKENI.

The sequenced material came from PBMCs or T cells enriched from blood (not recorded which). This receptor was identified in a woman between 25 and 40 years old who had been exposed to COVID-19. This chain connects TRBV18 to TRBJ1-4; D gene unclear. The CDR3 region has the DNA TGTGCCAGCTCTGCCAGTGCAACTAATGAAAAACTGTTTTTT. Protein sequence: CASSASATNEKLFF.